This T cell receptor beta chain was identified in a study of blood T cell repertoires in COVID-19. In the study overall: The United States, Italy and Spain provided the acute and convalescent COVID-19 samples. PBMCs, B-cell-depleted T cells, or T cells provided the cDNA or gDNA that made up the material.

How the authors handled the data: How many nucleated cells were present was estimated from reference gene primer amplification. TCRdb's table, derived via immunoSEQ multiplex PCR, lists solely in-frame clones and lacks some. Clonal size and the V and J genes are those of that table, whereas D and trimming came from the DNA. The table lists about 74,000 clones, 90% of them singletons. Germline V gene data show CDR1 as SGDLS and CDR2 as YYNGEE. Trimming took 0 bases from V and 12 from J, leaving 12 bases between them. The CDR3 covers 13 residues. This clonotype was obtained from a human donor in a cohort sampled during active COVID-19. This rearrangement joins TRBV9 to TRBJ1-4; D possibly corresponds to TRBD1 (6 bases). Sequences were obtained from peripheral blood. The CDR3 DNA reads as TGTGCCAGCAGCGTAGCTCCCGGGACACAACTGTTTTTT. It codes for CASSVAPGTQLFF.